These 12 T cell receptor beta chains originate from one sample sequenced in a study of T cell changes during pregnancy in multiple sclerosis. Only in-frame clones appear in the TCRdb table, and some are missing; sequencing was by immunoSEQ multiplex PCR. The table has over 90,000 clones, over 75% seen once; the top ten hold under 0.8%. This specimen was peripheral blood, taken in the second trimester of pregnancy. The receptors come from a female donor in good health, enrolled as a control in a pregnancy study.

The V call is TRBV5-6, the J call TRBJ2-3; 11 positions agree with TRBD1. The junction had 11 bases not matched to a gene; V was cut back by 3 bases and J by 2 bases. The CDR3 is made up of 18 amino acids. Germline CDR1 is SGHDT and CDR2 is YYEEEE. CDR3 amino acids: CASSSHPGTGGLTDTQYF. The CDR3 coding sequence is TGTGCCAGCAGCTCCCATCCCGGGACAGGGGGGCTCACAGATACGCAGTATTTT.

The chain is built from TRBV4-3 and TRBJ1-5; TRBD1 matches 8 bases. This CDR3 is built from 16 residues. V trimming: 4 bases; J trimming: 6 bases; junction bases outside the gene matches: 11. Germline CDR1 is LGHNA and CDR2 is YSLEER. The CDR3 is CASSPKPGQGTQPQHF. In DNA form, the CDR3 reads TGCGCCAGCAGCCCCAAGCCTGGACAGGGTACTCAGCCCCAGCATTTT.

This sequence joins TRBV6-1 and TRBJ2-7; D not resolved. V dropped 2 bases and J dropped 0 bases, with 8 bases sitting between them. The CDR3 is 14 amino acids. Per the germline V gene, CDR1 is MNHNS and CDR2 is SASEGT. In DNA, the CDR3 is TGTGCCAGCAGTGAACTGGCCAGCTCCTACGAGCAGTACTTC. It yields the protein CASSELASSYEQYF.

The chain links TRBV14 to TRBJ1-5; D is uncertain. This CDR3 is built from 16 residues. With 2 bases removed from V and 0 bases from J, the gap between germline ends came to 11 bases. In germline, CDR1 is SGHDN, CDR2 FVKESK. The CDR3 here is CASSQPNDYSNQPQHF. The CDR3 DNA sequence: TGTGCCAGCAGCCAACCAAACGACTATAGCAATCAGCCCCAGCATTTT.

The chain employs TRBV29-1 and TRBJ1-3; D is unclear. This CDR3 has 14 residues. Germline V gene lookup returns CDR1 SQVTM and CDR2 ANQGSEA. The ends were cut back, 4 bases at V and 3 bases at J, with 13 bases in the middle. The CDR3 region has the DNA TGCAGCGTTGCCCCGCAGTGGAGTGGAAACACCATATATTTT. This sequence encodes CSVAPQWSGNTIYF.

This rearrangement joins TRBV5-8 to TRBJ2-2; 7 nucleotides align to TRBD2. CDR1 SGHTS and CDR2 YDEGEE come from the germline V gene. V dropped 2 bases and J dropped 6; count of bases not matched to a gene: 4. There are 14 residues in the CDR3. In DNA, the CDR3 is TGTGCCAGCAGCTTTCAGCGGGAAGCCGGGGAGCTGTTTTTT. This translates into CASSFQREAGELFF.

The CDR3 loop reads CASSQGGTNYYNEQFF. The CDR3 region has the DNA TGCGCCAGCAGCCAGGGAGGGACTAATTATTACAATGAGCAGTTCTTC. The V gene is TRBV4-1, the J gene TRBJ2-1; 7 nucleotides match TRBD2. Germline V gives CDR1 MGHRA, CDR2 YSYEKL. J lost 4 bases, V lost 3 bases, and 9 bases had no gene match. The CDR3 consists of 16 residues.

The V gene is TRBV14, the J gene TRBJ2-3, with TRBD2 as a possible D gene (6 bases). The V end was cut by 1 base, the J end by 3 bases, with 8 bases between. The CDR3 has 14 amino acids. Per germline, CDR1 SGHDN and CDR2 FVKESK. For the CDR3, the DNA is TGTGCCAGCAGCCAAGGACTAGTTACAGATACGCAGTATTTT. Translation: CASSQGLVTDTQYF.

This chain joins TRBV7-2 and TRBJ1-3; 8 nucleotides match TRBD1. The ends lost 5 bases at V and 2 bases at J; junction bases unmatched: 11. Germline V gene lookup returns CDR1 SGHTA and CDR2 FQGNSA. The length of the CDR3 is 17 residues. The CDR3 DNA follows: TGTGCCAGCAGCCCAAGAAACCTGGACAGGGCTGGAAACACCATATATTTT. Translated: CASSPRNLDRAGNTIYF. Full variable domain (missing parts from reference TRBV7-2 and TRBJ1-3): GAGVSQSPSNKVTEKGKDVELRCDPISGHTALYWYRQSLGQGLEFLIYFQGNSAPDKSGLPSDRFSAERTGGSVSTLTIQRTQQEDSAVYLCASSPRNLDRAGNTIYFGEGSWLTVV.

The chain couples TRBV11-2 to TRBJ1-1; D is perhaps TRBD1 (6 bases). The V gene lost 3 bases and the J gene lost 2 bases, with 16 bases spanning the gap. This CDR3 has 16 residues. Looked up from germline, CDR1 is SGHAT and CDR2 is FQNNGV. The CDR3 nucleotides read TGTGCCAGCAGCTTCTTTCTGGGGGCGGGTAACACTGAAGCTTTCTTT. Translated, it gives CASSFFLGAGNTEAFF.

The chain couples TRBV6-5 to TRBJ2-7; no clear D. The V end lost 2 bases, the J end lost 6 bases, and 11 bases lay between the germline ends. Germline-derived CDR1 and CDR2 are MNHEY and SVGAGI. There are 13 residues in the CDR3. The CDR3 sequence: CASSYRPSGEQYF. CDR3 DNA sequence: TGTGCCAGCAGTTACAGGCCATCGGGCGAGCAGTACTTC.

The rearrangement joins TRBV6-1 to TRBJ2-7, with a tentative D call TRBD2 (6 bases). The V gene lost 6 bases and the J gene lost 5 bases, with 20 bases spanning the gap. This CDR3 is 15 amino acids long. CDR1 and CDR2 (germline): MNHNS, SASEGT. The CDR3 DNA sequence: TGTGCCAGCAGCGACCCGGGGCAGGGACTCCACGAGCAGTACTTC. It specifies CASSDPGQGLHEQYF.